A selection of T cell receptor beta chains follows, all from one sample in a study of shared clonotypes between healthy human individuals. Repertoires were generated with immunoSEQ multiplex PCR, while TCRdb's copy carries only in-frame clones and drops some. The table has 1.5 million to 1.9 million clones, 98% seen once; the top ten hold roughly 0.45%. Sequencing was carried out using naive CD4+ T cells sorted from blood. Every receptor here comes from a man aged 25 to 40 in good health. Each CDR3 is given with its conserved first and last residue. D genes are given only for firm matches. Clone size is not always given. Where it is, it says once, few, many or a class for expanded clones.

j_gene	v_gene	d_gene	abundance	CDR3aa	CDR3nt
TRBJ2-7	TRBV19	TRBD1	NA	CASKQTGSSYEQYF	TGTGCCAGTAAGCAGACAGGGAGCTCCTACGAGCAGTACTTC
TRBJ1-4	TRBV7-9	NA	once	CASSPQRRENEKLFF	TGTGCCAGCAGCCCTCAGCGGAGGGAAAATGAAAAACTGTTTTTT
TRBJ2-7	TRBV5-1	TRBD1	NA	CASSLARDRAYEQYF	TGCGCCAGCAGCTTGGCAAGGGACAGAGCCTACGAGCAGTACTTC
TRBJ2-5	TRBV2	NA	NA	CASSVLVIQETQYF	TGTGCCAGCAGTGTACTAGTGATCCAAGAGACCCAGTACTTC
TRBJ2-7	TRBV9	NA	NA	CASSVGLAYEQYF	TGTGCCAGCAGCGTAGGACTAGCCTACGAGCAGTACTTC
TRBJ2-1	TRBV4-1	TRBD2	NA	CASSLQLAANGNEQFF	TGCGCCAGCAGCCTACAACTAGCGGCTAATGGAAATGAGCAGTTCTTC
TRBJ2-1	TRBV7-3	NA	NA	CASSPRGVSEQFF	TGTGCCAGCAGCCCCCGGGGAGTATCTGAACAGTTCTTC
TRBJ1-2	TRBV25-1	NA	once	CASSAPANYGYTF	TGTGCCAGCAGTGCCCCTGCCAACTATGGCTACACCTTC
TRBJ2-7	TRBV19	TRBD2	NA	CASGGLAGDEQYF	TGTGCCTCAGGGGGACTAGCGGGAGACGAGCAGTACTTC
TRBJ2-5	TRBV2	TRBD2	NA	CASIRFPTSSQETQYF	TGTGCCAGCATCCGCTTCCCGACTAGCTCCCAAGAGACCCAGTACTTC
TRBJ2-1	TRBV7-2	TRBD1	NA	CASSFTGTEEQFF	TGTGCCAGCAGCTTCACAGGGACAGAGGAGCAGTTCTTC
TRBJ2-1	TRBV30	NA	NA	CAWSPGVGEQFF	TGTGCCTGGAGTCCGGGGGTTGGTGAGCAGTTCTTC
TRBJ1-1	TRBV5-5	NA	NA	CASSLEYEPAFF	TGTGCCAGCAGCTTGGAATACGAACCGGCTTTCTTT
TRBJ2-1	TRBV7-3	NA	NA	CASSSRREEEEQFF	TGTGCCAGCAGCTCTAGACGGGAAGAAGAGGAGCAGTTCTTC
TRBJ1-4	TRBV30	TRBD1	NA	CAWSKAGGLGEKLFF	TGTGCCTGGAGTAAAGCAGGGGGCCTGGGTGAAAAACTGTTTTTT
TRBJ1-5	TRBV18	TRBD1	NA	CASSATGANQPQHF	TGTGCCAGCTCAGCGACAGGGGCCAATCAGCCCCAGCATTTT
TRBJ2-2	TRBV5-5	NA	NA	CASSLLDVAVHDGELFF	TGTGCCAGCAGCTTGCTTGACGTGGCCGTACATGACGGGGAGCTGTTTTTT
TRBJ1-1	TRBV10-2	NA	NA	CASSDRGSSTEAFF	TGCGCCAGCAGTGACAGGGGATCGAGTACTGAAGCTTTCTTT
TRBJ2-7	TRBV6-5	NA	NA	CASRRPGRSSYEQYF	TGTGCCAGCAGACGCCCGGGACGGTCATCCTACGAGCAGTACTTC
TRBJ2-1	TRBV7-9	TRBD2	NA	CASSFIAGGPYNEQFF	TGTGCCAGCAGCTTTATAGCGGGAGGGCCCTACAATGAGCAGTTCTTC
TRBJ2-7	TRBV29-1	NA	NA	CSVEDRYEQYF	TGCAGCGTCGAGGACAGATACGAGCAGTACTTC
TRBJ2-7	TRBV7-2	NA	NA	CASSFGGPTGGYEQYF	TGTGCCAGCAGCTTCGGGGGTCCCACAGGCGGCTACGAGCAGTACTTC
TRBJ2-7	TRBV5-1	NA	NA	CASSLEGSQYF	TGCGCCAGCAGCTTGGAGGGGTCGCAGTACTTC
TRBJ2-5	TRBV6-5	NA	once	CASSPMEGYETQYF	TGTGCCAGCAGTCCCATGGAGGGATACGAGACCCAGTACTTC
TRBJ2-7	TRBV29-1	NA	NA	CSVRFPGFRLAEQYF	TGCAGCGTGAGATTTCCGGGCTTCCGTCTTGCCGAGCAGTACTTC
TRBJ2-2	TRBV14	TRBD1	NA	CASSQMTGMNTGELFF	TGTGCCAGCAGCCAGATGACAGGGATGAACACCGGGGAGCTGTTTTTT
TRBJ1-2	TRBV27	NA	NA	CASSPSRQVGYTF	TGTGCCAGCAGTCCCTCCCGACAGGTTGGCTACACCTTC
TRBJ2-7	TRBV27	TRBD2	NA	CASSNYLRQTSGRALFPYEQYF	TGTGCCAGCAGTAACTATTTAAGACAGACTAGCGGGAGGGCATTGTTCCCCTACGAGCAGTACTTC
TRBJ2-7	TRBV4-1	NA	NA	CASSRIGTLYEQYF	TGCGCCAGCAGTCGAATCGGGACCCTCTACGAGCAGTACTTC
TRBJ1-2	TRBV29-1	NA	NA	CSVSDGYTF	TGCAGCGTTTCCGATGGCTACACCTTC
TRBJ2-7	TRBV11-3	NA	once	CASSLSQAYEQYF	TGTGCCAGCAGCTTAAGCCAGGCCTACGAGCAGTACTTC
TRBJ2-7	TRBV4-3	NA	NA	CASSQGRAVSYEQYF	TGCGCCAGCAGCCAGGGGAGAGCGGTCTCCTACGAGCAGTACTTC
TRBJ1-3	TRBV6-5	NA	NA	CASSAGTGIYF	TGTGCCAGCAGTGCGGGGACGGGCATATATTTT
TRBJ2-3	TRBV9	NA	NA	CASSTGSSTDTQYF	TGTGCCAGCAGCACCGGCTCCTCCACAGATACGCAGTATTTT
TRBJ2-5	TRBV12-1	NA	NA	CASSFGKWTGGGRKRETQYF	TGTGCCAGCAGCTTTGGTAAATGGACAGGTGGGGGTAGAAAACGGGAGACCCAGTACTTC
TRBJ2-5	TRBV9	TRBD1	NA	CASSVSRDRGGWETQYF	TGTGCCAGCAGCGTGTCCCGGGACAGGGGAGGTTGGGAGACCCAGTACTTC
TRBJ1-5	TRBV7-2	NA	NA	CASSSTVGNQPQHF	TGTGCCAGCAGCTCGACAGTGGGCAATCAGCCCCAGCATTTT
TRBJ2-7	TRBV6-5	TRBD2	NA	CASTGRAGSYEQYF	TGTGCCAGCACTGGGAGGGCGGGTTCATACGAGCAGTACTTC
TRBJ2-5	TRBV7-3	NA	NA	CASSSETRGETQYF	TGTGCCAGCAGCTCTGAGACTAGAGGGGAGACCCAGTACTTC
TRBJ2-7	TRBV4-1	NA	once	CASSQVSSYEQYF	TGCGCCAGCAGCCAAGTCAGTTCCTACGAGCAGTACTTC
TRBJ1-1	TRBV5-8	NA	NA	CASSLVRRHTEAFF	TGTGCCAGCAGCTTGGTGCGCAGACACACTGAAGCTTTCTTT
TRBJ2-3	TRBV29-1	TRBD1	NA	CSVEVSTGWVDTQYF	TGCAGCGTTGAAGTCTCGACAGGGTGGGTAGATACGCAGTATTTT
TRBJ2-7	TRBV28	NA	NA	CASSPRTTGEQYF	TGTGCCAGCAGTCCACGGACGACAGGCGAGCAGTACTTC
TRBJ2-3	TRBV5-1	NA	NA	CASTKRSPASTDTQYF	TGCGCCAGCACGAAACGGTCCCCGGCTAGCACAGATACGCAGTATTTT
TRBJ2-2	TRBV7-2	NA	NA	CVSSSNPTGFVSAGELFF	TGTGTCAGCAGCTCGAACCCCACAGGGTTTGTCTCTGCCGGGGAGCTGTTTTTT
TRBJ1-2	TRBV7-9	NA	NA	CASSSTGRTYTF	TGTGCCAGCAGCTCAACAGGGAGGACCTACACCTTC
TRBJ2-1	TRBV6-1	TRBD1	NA	CASSVGQGGMGEQFF	TGTGCCAGCAGTGTGGGACAGGGAGGGATGGGTGAGCAGTTCTTC
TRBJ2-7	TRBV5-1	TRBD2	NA	CASSTGTSGRANSYEQYF	TGCGCCAGCAGCACCGGGACTAGCGGGAGGGCCAACTCCTACGAGCAGTACTTC
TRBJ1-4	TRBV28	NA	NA	CASRTGGPDEKLFF	TGTGCCAGCAGGACAGGTGGGCCGGATGAAAAACTGTTTTTT
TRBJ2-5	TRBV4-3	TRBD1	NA	CASSQERDRTQYF	TGCGCCAGCAGCCAAGAAAGGGACAGGACCCAGTACTTC
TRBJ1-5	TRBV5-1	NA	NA	CASSPDSSNQPQHF	TGCGCCAGCAGCCCCGACAGTAGCAATCAGCCCCAGCATTTT
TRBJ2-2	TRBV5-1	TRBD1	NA	CASSGNNGTGNTGELFF	TGCGCCAGCAGCGGAAACAACGGGACAGGGAACACCGGGGAGCTGTTTTTT
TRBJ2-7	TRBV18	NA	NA	CASSPILGDSNYEQYF	TGTGCCAGCTCACCGATCCTAGGAGACTCTAACTACGAGCAGTACTTC
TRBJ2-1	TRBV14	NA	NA	CASSPGPRDEQFF	TGTGCCAGCAGCCCCGGACCTCGCGATGAGCAGTTCTTC
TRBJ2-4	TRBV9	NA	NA	CASSPTGTLTANIQYF	TGTGCCAGCAGCCCAACAGGGACCTTAACGGCTAACATTCAGTACTTC